This T cell receptor (beta chain) was identified in a study of siplizumab effects on memory and regulatory T cells. Overall study results and limits: Alloreactive sequences that could be traced to unstimulated CD4+ memory cells showed a significant reduction under siplizumab. Few alloreactive clones mapped to unstimulated subsets.

The V end lost 7 bases, the J end lost 1 base, and 6 bases lay between the germline ends. Germline lookup yields CDR1 ENHRY and CDR2 SYGVKD. The CDR3 extends over 12 amino acids. A note on this clone: Its antigen is not identified.

Sequencing used immunoSEQ multiplex PCR; TCRdb keeps in-frame clones, though not all of them. The sample contains 90,000 to 120,000 clones, approximately 91% of which appear only once. Material: CD4+ T cells sorted from blood. V is TRBV10-3 and J is TRBJ2-3; no firm D call. The clonotype was recovered from a human donor in good health. Some clones in this sample may be carry-over from other donors' samples. In DNA form, the CDR3 reads TGTGCCATCACGGACGGCACAGATACGCAGTATTTT. Amino acids: CAITDGTDTQYF.